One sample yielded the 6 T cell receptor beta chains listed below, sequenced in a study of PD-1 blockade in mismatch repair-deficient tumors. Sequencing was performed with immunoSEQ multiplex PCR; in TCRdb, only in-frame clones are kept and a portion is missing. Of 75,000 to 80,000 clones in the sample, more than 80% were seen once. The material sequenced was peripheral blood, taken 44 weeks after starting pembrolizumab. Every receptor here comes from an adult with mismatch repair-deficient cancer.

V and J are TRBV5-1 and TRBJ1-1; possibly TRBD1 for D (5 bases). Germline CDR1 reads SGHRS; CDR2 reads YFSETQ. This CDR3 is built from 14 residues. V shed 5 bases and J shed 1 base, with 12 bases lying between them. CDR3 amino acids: CASSRDPENTEAFF. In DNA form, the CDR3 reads TGCGCCAGCAGTCGGGACCCCGAGAACACTGAAGCTTTCTTT.

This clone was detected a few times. The CDR3 reads CSAAGIYGYTF. The CDR3 DNA follows: TGCAGCGCCGCAGGAATTTATGGCTACACCTTC. V usage is TRBV29-1 and J usage is TRBJ1-2, with D uncertain. The ends were cut back, 7 bases at V and 5 bases at J, with 11 bases in the middle. The germline CDR1 and CDR2 sequences are SQVTM and ANQGSEA. CDR3 size: 11 residues.

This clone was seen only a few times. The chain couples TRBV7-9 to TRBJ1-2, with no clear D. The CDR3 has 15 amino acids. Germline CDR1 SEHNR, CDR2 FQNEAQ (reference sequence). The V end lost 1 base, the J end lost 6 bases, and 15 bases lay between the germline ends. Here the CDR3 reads CASSLGPGRFDGYTF. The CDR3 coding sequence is TGTGCCAGCAGCTTAGGCCCGGGCCGATTCGATGGCTACACCTTC.

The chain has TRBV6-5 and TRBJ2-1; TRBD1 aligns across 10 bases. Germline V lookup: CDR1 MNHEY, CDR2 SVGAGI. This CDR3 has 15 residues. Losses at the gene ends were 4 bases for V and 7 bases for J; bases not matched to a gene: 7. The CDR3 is CASSFRDRGLNEQFF. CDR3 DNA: TGTGCCAGCAGTTTTCGAGACAGGGGGCTAAATGAGCAGTTCTTC.

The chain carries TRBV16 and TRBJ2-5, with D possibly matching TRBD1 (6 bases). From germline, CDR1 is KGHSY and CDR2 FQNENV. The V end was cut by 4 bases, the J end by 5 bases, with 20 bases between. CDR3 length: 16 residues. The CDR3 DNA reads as TGTGCCAGCAGCCTCCCTGGGGACACCCAAAGGGAGACCCAGTACTTC. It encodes CASSLPGDTQRETQYF.

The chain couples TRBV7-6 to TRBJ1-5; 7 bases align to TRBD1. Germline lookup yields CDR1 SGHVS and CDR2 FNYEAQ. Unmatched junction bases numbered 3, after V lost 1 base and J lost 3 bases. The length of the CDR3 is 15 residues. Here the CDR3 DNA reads TGTGCCAGCAGCTTAGAAGGGGGCCTCAATCAGCCCCAGCATTTT. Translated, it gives CASSLEGGLNQPQHF.